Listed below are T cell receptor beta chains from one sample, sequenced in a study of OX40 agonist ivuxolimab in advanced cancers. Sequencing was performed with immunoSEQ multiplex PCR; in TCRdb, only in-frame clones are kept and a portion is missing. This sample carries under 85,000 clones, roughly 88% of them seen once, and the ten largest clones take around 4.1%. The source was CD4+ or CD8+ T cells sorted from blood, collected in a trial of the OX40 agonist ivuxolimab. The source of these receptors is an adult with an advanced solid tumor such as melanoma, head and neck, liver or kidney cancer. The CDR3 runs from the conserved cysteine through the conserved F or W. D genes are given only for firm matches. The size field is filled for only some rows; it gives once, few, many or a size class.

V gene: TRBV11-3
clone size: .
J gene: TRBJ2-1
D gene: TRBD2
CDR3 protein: CASSLAGSGSGSYNEQFF
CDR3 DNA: TGTGCCAGCAGCTTGGCGGGGAGCGGGAGTGGATCCTACAATGAGCAGTTCTTC

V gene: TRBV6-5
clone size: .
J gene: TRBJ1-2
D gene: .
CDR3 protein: CASSTGIANYGYTF
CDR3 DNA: TGTGCCAGCAGTACAGGGATAGCTAACTATGGCTACACCTTC

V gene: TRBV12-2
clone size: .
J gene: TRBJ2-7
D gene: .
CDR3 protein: CASRLYMGGQGIYEQYF
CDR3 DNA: TGTGCAAGTCGCCTATATATGGGAGGGCAGGGAATCTACGAGCAGTACTTC

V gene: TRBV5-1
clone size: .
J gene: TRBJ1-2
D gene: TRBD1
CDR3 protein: CASSLQGQGNYGYTF
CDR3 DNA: TGCGCCAGCAGCCTCCAGGGACAGGGTAACTATGGCTACACCTTC

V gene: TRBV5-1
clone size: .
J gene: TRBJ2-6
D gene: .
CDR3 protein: CASRLAPSSGANVLTF
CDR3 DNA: TGCGCCAGCAGATTAGCCCCAAGCTCTGGGGCCAACGTCCTGACTTTC

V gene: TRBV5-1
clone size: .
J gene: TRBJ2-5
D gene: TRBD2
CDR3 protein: CASSSQGREETQYF
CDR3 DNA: TGCGCCAGCAGCTCGCAAGGGCGGGAGGAGACCCAGTACTTC

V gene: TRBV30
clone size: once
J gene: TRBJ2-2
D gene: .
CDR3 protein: CAWSRAGGTGELFF
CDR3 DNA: TGTGCCTGGAGTCGGGCAGGGGGGACCGGGGAGCTGTTTTTT

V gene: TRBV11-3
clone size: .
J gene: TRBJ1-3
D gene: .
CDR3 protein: CASSLDTGNTIYF
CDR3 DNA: TGTGCCAGCAGCCTAGACACTGGAAACACCATATATTTT

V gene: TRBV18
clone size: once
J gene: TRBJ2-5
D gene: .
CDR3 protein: CASSPGQETQYF
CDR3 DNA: TGTGCCAGCTCACCAGGCCAAGAGACCCAGTACTTC

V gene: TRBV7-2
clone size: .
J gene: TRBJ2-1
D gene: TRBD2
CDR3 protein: CASSLSLADYNEQFF
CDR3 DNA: TGTGCCAGCAGCTTATCTCTAGCGGACTACAATGAGCAGTTCTTC

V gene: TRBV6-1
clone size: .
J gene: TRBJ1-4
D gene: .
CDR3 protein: CASSVVHGVDEKLFF
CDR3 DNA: TGTGCCAGCAGTGTGGTTCACGGGGTTGATGAAAAACTGTTTTTT

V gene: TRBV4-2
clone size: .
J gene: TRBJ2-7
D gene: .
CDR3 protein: CASSPSGLFPYEQYF
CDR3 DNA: TGTGCCAGCAGCCCGAGCGGCCTGTTCCCCTACGAGCAGTACTTC

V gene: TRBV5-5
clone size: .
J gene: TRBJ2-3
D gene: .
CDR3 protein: CASSTTGEPTDTQYF
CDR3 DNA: TGTGCCAGCAGCACTACGGGAGAACCCACAGATACGCAGTATTTT

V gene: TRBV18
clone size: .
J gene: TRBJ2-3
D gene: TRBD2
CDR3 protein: CASGEGSGRSEDTQYF
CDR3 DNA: TGTGCCTCCGGAGAGGGTAGCGGGAGATCTGAAGATACGCAGTATTTT

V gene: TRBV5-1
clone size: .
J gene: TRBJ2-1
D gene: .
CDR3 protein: CASSQPTGNNEQFF
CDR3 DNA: TGCGCCAGCAGCCAACCGACAGGAAACAATGAGCAGTTCTTC

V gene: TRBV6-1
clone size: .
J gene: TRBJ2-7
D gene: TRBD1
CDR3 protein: CASSGLFVGQVPNEQYF
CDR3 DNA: TGTGCCAGCAGTGGTTTGTTCGTTGGACAGGTCCCCAACGAGCAGTACTTC

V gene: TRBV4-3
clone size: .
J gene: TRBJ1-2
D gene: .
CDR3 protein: CASSQNERTFF
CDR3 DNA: TGCGCCAGCAGCCAAAACGAACGGACTTTCTTC